The text below deals with one T cell receptor beta chain. Antigen unknown. Compared with germline, one end of the junction differs, possibly owing to a read error. 60 Vbeta and 13 Jbeta primers were used in PCR. Authors' analysis steps: The authors later counted around 80 million unique TCR beta chains, roughly 10 million of them shared. Repertoires were generated with immunoSEQ multiplex PCR, while TCRdb's copy carries only in-frame clones and drops some. The V and J calls and clone size were taken over from that table, and D and trimming were inferred from the DNA. The sample has about 89,000 clones; roughly 80% are singletons. The CDR3 is 14 amino acids. Looked up from germline, CDR1 is SGHVS and CDR2 is FQNEAQ. This sample stems from a study of cytomegalovirus exposure and HLA in healthy donors. About the research overall: Of all 370 or so donors who were genotyped, about 80% belonged to the Caucasian-associated ancestry cluster. The study, taken as a whole, reports: A previous analysis found most TCR beta V segments productive roughly 90% or roughly 30% of the time.

Source material: PBMCs. The sequence was obtained from a young man in good health and CMV-seropositive. The chain employs TRBV7-8 and TRBJ2-7, with TRBD1 as a possible D gene (6 bases). The CDR3 DNA sequence: TGTGCCGGCAGCTCACTGGGACAAGCGGACGAGCAGTACTTC. Protein: CAGSSLGQADEQYF.